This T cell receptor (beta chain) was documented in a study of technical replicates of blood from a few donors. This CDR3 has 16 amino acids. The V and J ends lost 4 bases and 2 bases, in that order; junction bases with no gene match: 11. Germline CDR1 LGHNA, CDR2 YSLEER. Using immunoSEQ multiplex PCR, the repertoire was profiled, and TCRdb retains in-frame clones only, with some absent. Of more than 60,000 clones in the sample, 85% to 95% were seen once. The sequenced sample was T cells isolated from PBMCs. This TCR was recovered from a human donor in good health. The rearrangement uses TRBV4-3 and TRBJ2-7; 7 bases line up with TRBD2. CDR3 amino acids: CASSPRSGIPTYEQYF. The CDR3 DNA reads TGCGCCAGCAGCCCTAGGAGCGGGATCCCCACCTACGAGCAGTACTTC.